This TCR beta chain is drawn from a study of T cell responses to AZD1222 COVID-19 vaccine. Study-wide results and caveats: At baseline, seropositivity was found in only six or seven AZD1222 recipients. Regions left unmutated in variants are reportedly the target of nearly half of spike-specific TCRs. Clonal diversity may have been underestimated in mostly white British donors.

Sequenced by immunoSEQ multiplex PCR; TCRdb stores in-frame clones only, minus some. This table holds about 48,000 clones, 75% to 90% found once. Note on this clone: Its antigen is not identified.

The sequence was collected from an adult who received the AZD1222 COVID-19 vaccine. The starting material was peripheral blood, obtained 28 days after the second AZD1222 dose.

CDR3 sequence reads: CASSPLANEKLFF. DNA for the CDR3: TGTGCCAGCAGCCCCCTCGCTAATGAAAAACTGTTTTTT. This rearrangement joins TRBV6-5 to TRBJ1-4; D is unresolved. Germline CDR1 is MNHEY and CDR2 is SVGAGI. The CDR3 totals 13 residues. The ends were cut back, 6 bases at V and 3 bases at J, with 8 bases in the middle.